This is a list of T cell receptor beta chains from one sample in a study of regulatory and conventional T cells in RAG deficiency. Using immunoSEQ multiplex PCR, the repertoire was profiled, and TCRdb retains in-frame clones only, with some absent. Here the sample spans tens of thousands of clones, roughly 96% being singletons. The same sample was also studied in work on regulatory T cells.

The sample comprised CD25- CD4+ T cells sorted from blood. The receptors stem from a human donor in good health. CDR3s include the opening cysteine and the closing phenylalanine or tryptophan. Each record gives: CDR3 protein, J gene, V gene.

CDR3 protein: CASSHPLGQGGQPQHF; J gene: TRBJ1-5; V gene: TRBV4-1
CDR3 protein: CASSVLPRGTDTQYF; J gene: TRBJ2-3; V gene: TRBV9
CDR3 protein: CASSGQGVNQPQHF; J gene: TRBJ1-5; V gene: TRBV9
CDR3 protein: CASSIGGEISGELFF; J gene: TRBJ2-2; V gene: TRBV19
CDR3 protein: CASSSTTYEQYF; J gene: TRBJ2-7; V gene: TRBV6-5
CDR3 protein: CASSLGGEAEDTQYF; J gene: TRBJ2-3; V gene: TRBV11-3
CDR3 protein: CASSLGSGSSDTQYF; J gene: TRBJ2-3; V gene: TRBV7-9
CDR3 protein: CASSAQGGTEAFF; J gene: TRBJ1-1; V gene: TRBV7-9
CDR3 protein: CASSIGGTGFNEQYF; J gene: TRBJ2-7; V gene: TRBV19
CDR3 protein: CASSLLAGGPGEQYF; J gene: TRBJ2-7; V gene: TRBV5-5
CDR3 protein: CASSAKLDNEQFF; J gene: TRBJ2-1; V gene: TRBV7-2
CDR3 protein: CASSLAESYGYTF; J gene: TRBJ1-2; V gene: TRBV7-2
CDR3 protein: CASSLAPFYEQYF; J gene: TRBJ2-7; V gene: TRBV6-5
CDR3 protein: CASNGQGSYNEQFF; J gene: TRBJ2-1; V gene: TRBV2
CDR3 protein: CASSGPYPNQPQHF; J gene: TRBJ1-5; V gene: TRBV25-1
CDR3 protein: CATRPGQGKTGELFF; J gene: TRBJ2-2; V gene: TRBV15
CDR3 protein: CASSLSRDTYDTEAFF; J gene: TRBJ1-1; V gene: TRBV7-2
CDR3 protein: CASTLDRGGSPLHF; J gene: TRBJ1-6; V gene: TRBV10-1
CDR3 protein: CASRGTGDEKLFF; J gene: TRBJ1-4; V gene: TRBV19
CDR3 protein: CASSESDVGLPSTDTQYF; J gene: TRBJ2-3; V gene: TRBV10-1
CDR3 protein: CASSWGAGNQPQHF; J gene: TRBJ1-5; V gene: TRBV27
CDR3 protein: CATSRETNIYNEQFF; J gene: TRBJ2-1; V gene: TRBV15
CDR3 protein: CASSDPGLAGGETQYF; J gene: TRBJ2-5; V gene: TRBV2
CDR3 protein: CASSPEPGQGADTQYF; J gene: TRBJ2-3; V gene: TRBV6-4
CDR3 protein: CSVDRGYTEAFF; J gene: TRBJ1-1; V gene: TRBV29-1
CDR3 protein: CAWTISFLTDTQYF; J gene: TRBJ2-3; V gene: TRBV30
CDR3 protein: CASSLGSWGGLRNEQFF; J gene: TRBJ2-1; V gene: TRBV13
CDR3 protein: CATSRDGQVTDTQYF; J gene: TRBJ2-3; V gene: TRBV15
CDR3 protein: CASSRREGTYEQYF; J gene: TRBJ2-7; V gene: TRBV6-5
CDR3 protein: CASSAMLAGSSYNEQFF; J gene: TRBJ2-1; V gene: TRBV5-8
CDR3 protein: CASGLYRREGTYNEQFF; J gene: TRBJ2-1; V gene: TRBV12-5
CDR3 protein: CASSFGPQGSQPQHF; J gene: TRBJ1-5; V gene: TRBV5-5
CDR3 protein: CASSLGAGGEKLFF; J gene: TRBJ1-4; V gene: TRBV5-1
CDR3 protein: CASSQEPPGGIHGYTF; J gene: TRBJ1-2; V gene: TRBV14
CDR3 protein: CASTKRDRGGGYTF; J gene: TRBJ1-2; V gene: TRBV6-5
CDR3 protein: CASSKGVGNTEAFF; J gene: TRBJ1-1; V gene: TRBV6-5
CDR3 protein: CSVKGLAGSTDTQYF; J gene: TRBJ2-3; V gene: TRBV29-1
CDR3 protein: CASTGAGSTYEQYF; J gene: TRBJ2-7; V gene: TRBV6-5
CDR3 protein: CASSLDPQGTNEKLFF; J gene: TRBJ1-4; V gene: TRBV5-4
CDR3 protein: CASSLQGANTEAFF; J gene: TRBJ1-1; V gene: TRBV11-1
CDR3 protein: CASSYDAGGITEQFF; J gene: TRBJ2-1; V gene: TRBV6-5